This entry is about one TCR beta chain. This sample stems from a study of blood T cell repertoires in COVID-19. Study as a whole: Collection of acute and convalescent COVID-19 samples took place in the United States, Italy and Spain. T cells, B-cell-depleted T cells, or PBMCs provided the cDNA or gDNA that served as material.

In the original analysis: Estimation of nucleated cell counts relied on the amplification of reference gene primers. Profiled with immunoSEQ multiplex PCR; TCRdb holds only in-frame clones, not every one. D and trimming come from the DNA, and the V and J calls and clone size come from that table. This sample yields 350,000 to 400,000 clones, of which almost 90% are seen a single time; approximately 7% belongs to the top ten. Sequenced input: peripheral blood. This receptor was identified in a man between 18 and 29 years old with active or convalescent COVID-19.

This CDR3 is CASSLRPGTHYEQYF. In nucleotides, the CDR3 is TGTGCCAGCAGCTTAAGACCCGGGACACATTACGAGCAGTACTTC. This sequence joins TRBV7-3 and TRBJ2-7; D may be TRBD1 (6 bases). This CDR3 is built from 15 residues. Trimming left V 1 base short and J 4 bases short, with 14 bases between. Germline V gene lookup returns CDR1 SGHTA and CDR2 FQGTGA.